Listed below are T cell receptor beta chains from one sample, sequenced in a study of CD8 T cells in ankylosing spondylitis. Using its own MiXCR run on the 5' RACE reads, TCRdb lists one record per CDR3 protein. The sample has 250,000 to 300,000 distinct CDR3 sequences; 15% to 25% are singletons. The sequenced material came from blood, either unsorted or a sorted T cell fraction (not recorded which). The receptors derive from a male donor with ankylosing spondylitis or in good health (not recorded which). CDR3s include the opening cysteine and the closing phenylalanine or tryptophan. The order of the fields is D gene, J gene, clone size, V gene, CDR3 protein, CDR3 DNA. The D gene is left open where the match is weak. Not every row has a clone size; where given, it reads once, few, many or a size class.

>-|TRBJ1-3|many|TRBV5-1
CASKGGDGNTIYF
TGCGCCAGCAAGGGGGGAGATGGAAACACCATATATTTT
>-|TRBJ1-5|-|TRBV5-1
CASRAVGGSNQPQHF
TGCGCCAGCAGGGCCGTTGGGGGAAGCAATCAGCCCCAGCATTTT
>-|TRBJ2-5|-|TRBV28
CASSPGPDVYQEAQYF
TGTGCCAGCAGTCCCGGACCTGACGTGTACCAAGAGGCCCAGTACTTC
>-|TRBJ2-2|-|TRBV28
CASSLTGPYTGELFF
TGTGCCAGCAGTTTAACAGGGCCCTACACCGGGGAGCTGTTTTTT
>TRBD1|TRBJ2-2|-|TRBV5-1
CASSTRTGLGTGELFF
TGCGCCAGCAGCACCCGGACAGGGTTGGGGACCGGGGAGCTGTTTTTT
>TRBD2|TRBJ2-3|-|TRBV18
CASSPSGRATDTQYF
TGTGCCAGCTCACCTAGCGGGAGGGCCACAGATACGCAGTATTTT
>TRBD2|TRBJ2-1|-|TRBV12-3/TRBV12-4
CASSLGPSGKVQQFF
TGTGCCAGCAGTTTGGGGCCTAGCGGGAAGGTTCAGCAGTTCTTC
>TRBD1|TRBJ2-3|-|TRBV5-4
CASSSDRARGTDTQYF
TGTGCCAGCAGCTCCGACAGGGCCCGGGGCACAGATACGCAGTATTTT
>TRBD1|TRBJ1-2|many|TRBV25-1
CASSGVRDRGRRSYGYTF
TGTGCCAGCAGTGGGGTCCGGGACAGGGGGCGCAGAAGCTATGGCTACACCTTC
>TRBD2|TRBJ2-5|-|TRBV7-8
CASSSRLGLAGPAQETQYF
TGTGCCAGCAGCTCCAGACTTGGACTAGCGGGACCAGCCCAAGAGACCCAGTACTTC
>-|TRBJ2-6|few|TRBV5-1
CASSETVSGANVLTF
TGCGCCAGCAGCGAGACAGTCTCTGGGGCCAACGTCCTGACTTTC
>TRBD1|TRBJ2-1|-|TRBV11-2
CASSLRTGPGNEQFF
TGTGCCAGCAGCCTGAGGACAGGGCCCGGCAATGAGCAGTTCTTC
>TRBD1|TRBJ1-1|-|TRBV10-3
CAIRGTGGGMNTEAFF
TGTGCCATCAGGGGGACAGGGGGAGGCATGAACACTGAAGCTTTCTTT
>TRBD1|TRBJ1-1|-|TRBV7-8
CASSFGTGFMNTEAFF
TGTGCCAGCAGCTTCGGGACAGGGTTCATGAACACTGAAGCTTTCTTT
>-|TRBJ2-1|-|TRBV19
CASSLAPGLNEQFF
TGTGCCAGTAGTCTCGCGCCGGGGCTCAATGAGCAGTTCTTC
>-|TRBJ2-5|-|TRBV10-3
CAISESGNAETQYF
TGTGCCATCAGTGAGTCGGGTAACGCAGAGACCCAGTACTTC
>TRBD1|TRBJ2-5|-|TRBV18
CASSPQTGSEETQYF
TGTGCCAGCTCACCACAGACAGGGTCGGAAGAGACCCAGTACTTC
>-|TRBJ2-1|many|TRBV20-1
CSARFAGTANEQFF
TGCAGTGCTAGATTCGCGGGGACAGCAAATGAGCAGTTCTTC
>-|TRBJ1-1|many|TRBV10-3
CAISPGTEAFF
TGTGCCATCAGCCCCGGCACTGAAGCTTTCTTT
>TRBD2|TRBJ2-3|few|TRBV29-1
CSVLGGGAPNTDTQYF
TGCAGCGTTCTCGGCGGGGGGGCACCTAACACAGATACGCAGTATTTT
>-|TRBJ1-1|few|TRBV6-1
CASSEAGGNTEAFF
TGTGCCAGCAGTGAAGCCGGGGGGAACACTGAAGCTTTCTTT
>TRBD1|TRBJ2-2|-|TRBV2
CASRSRDRAVGELFF
TGTGCCAGCAGATCCCGTGACAGGGCGGTCGGGGAGCTGTTTTTT
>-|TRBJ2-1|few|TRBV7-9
CASSFSPDKQFF
TGTGCCAGCAGCTTCTCTCCGGACAAGCAGTTCTTC
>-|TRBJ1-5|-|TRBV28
CASSPTLVGQPQHF
TGTGCCAGCAGCCCAACTTTGGTCGGGCAGCCCCAGCATTTT
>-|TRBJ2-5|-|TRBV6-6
CASSRDTSAQYF
TGTGCCAGCAGTAGGGACACGTCGGCCCAGTACTTC
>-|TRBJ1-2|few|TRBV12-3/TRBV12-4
CASSLAQGNYGYTF
TGTGCCAGCAGTTTAGCGCAGGGGAACTATGGCTACACCTTC
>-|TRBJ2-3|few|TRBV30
CAWSRLTYTDTQYF
TGTGCCTGGAGTCGCCTAACATACACAGATACGCAGTATTTT
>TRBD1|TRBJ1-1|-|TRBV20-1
CSATQGARTEAFF
TGCAGTGCCACCCAGGGGGCGCGCACTGAAGCTTTCTTT
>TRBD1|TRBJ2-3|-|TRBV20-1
CSAQDRGRPDTQYF
TGCAGTGCTCAGGACAGGGGCCGTCCAGATACGCAGTATTTT
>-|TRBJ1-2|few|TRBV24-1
CATSGGTTNYGYTF
TGTGCCACCAGTGGGGGGACAACTAACTATGGCTACACCTTC
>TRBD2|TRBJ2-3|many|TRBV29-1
CSVGVAGTPTDTQYF
TGCAGCGTTGGCGTAGCGGGAACCCCCACAGATACGCAGTATTTT
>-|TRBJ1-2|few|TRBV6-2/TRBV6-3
CASRQDSINYGYTF
TGTGCCAGCAGACAAGACAGTATTAACTATGGCTACACCTTC
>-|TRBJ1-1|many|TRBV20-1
CSANDHREHTEAFF
TGCAGTGCCAATGACCACAGGGAGCACACTGAAGCTTTCTTT
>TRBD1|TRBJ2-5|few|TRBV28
CASRPQGSQETQYF
TGTGCCAGCAGGCCACAGGGGTCCCAAGAGACCCAGTACTTC
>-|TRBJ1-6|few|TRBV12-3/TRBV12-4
CASWDSNSPLHF
TGTGCCAGCTGGGACTCGAATTCACCCCTCCACTTT
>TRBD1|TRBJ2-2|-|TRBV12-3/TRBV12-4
CASSLQGVGTGELFF
TGTGCCAGCAGCCTACAGGGGGTCGGGACCGGGGAGCTGTTTTTT
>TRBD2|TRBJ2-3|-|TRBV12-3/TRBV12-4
CASSLIFRLASTDTQYF
TGTGCCAGCAGTTTAATTTTCCGACTAGCGAGCACAGATACGCAGTATTTT
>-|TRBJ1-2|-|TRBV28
CASSLGGYLGDGYTF
TGTGCCAGCAGTTTAGGGGGTTATCTCGGTGATGGCTACACCTTC
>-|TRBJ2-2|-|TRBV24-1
CATSADTSGELFF
TGTGCCACCAGTGCCGATACAAGCGGGGAGCTGTTTTTT
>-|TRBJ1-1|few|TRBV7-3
CASSLKAGAEAFF
TGTGCCAGCAGCTTAAAGGCGGGGGCTGAAGCTTTCTTT
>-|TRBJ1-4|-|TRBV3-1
CASSQVAASLNEKLFF
TGTGCCAGCAGCCAAGTTGCGGCCAGCCTTAATGAAAAACTGTTTTTT
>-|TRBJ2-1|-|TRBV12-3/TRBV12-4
CASSPGPTGEQFF
TGTGCCAGCAGCCCAGGCCCAACAGGGGAGCAGTTCTTC
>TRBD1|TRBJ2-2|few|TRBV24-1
CATRGTANTGELFF
TGTGCCACCAGGGGGACAGCGAACACCGGGGAGCTGTTTTTT
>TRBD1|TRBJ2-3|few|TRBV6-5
CASSYSPPGTGSTDTQYF
TGTGCCAGCAGTTATTCCCCGCCCGGGACAGGGAGCACAGATACGCAGTATTTT
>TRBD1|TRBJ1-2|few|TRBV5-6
CASSLTGQGNYGYTF
TGTGCCAGCAGCTTGACGGGACAGGGGAACTATGGCTACACCTTC
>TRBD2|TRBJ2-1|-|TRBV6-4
CASRPLAGGYHPGEQFF
TGTGCCAGTAGACCGCTAGCGGGAGGATACCATCCCGGTGAGCAGTTCTTC